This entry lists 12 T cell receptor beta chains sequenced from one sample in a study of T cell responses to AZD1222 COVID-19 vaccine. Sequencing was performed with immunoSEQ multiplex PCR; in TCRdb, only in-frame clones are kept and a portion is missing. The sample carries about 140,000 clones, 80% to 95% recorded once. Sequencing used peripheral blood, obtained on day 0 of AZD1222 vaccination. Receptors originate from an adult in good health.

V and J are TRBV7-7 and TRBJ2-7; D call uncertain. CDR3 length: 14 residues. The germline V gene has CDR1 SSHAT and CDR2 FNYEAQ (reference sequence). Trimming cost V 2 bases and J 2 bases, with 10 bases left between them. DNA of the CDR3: TGTGCCAGCAGCTTAAATCCCCAGGCCTACGAGCAGTACTTC. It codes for CASSLNPQAYEQYF.

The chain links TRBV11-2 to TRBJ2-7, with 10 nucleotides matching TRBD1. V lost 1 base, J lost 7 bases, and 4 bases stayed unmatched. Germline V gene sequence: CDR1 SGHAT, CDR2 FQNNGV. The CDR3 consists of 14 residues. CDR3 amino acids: CASSLGQGAREQYF. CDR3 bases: TGTGCCAGCAGCTTAGGACAGGGGGCGAGAGAGCAGTACTTC.

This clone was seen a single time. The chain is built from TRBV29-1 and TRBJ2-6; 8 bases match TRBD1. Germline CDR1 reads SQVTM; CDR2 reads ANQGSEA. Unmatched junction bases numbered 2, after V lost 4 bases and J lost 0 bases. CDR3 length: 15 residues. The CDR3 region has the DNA TGCAGCGTTGCCACAGGGGGCTCTGGGGCCAACGTCCTGACTTTC. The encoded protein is CSVATGGSGANVLTF.

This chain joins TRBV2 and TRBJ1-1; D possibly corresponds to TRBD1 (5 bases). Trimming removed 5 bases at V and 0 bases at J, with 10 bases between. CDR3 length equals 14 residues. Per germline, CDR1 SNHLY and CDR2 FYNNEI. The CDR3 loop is CASSWTLLNTEAFF. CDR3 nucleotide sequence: TGTGCCAGCAGTTGGACATTATTGAACACTGAAGCTTTCTTT.

CDR3 protein: CASSLLGRETQYF. For the CDR3, the DNA is TGTGCCAGCAGCTTATTGGGGAGGGAGACCCAGTACTTC. The chain recombines TRBV11-2 with TRBJ2-5; D possibly corresponds to TRBD2 (6 bases). Trimming took off 2 bases at V and 5 bases at J, with 9 bases between the two ends. This CDR3 is 13 amino acids long. CDR1 is SGHAT, CDR2 FQNNGV, per germline.

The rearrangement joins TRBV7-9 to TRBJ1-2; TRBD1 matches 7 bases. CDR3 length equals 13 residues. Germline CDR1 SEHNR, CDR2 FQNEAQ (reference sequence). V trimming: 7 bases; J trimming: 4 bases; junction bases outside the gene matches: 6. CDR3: CASTTGAGYGYTF. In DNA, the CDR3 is TGTGCCAGCACCACAGGGGCGGGCTATGGCTACACCTTC.

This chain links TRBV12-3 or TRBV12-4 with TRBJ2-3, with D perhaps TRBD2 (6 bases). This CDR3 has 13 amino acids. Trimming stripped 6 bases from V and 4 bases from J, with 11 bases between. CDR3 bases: TGTGCCAGCAGCCCTGGGACTGCAGATACGCAGTATTTT. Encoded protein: CASSPGTADTQYF.

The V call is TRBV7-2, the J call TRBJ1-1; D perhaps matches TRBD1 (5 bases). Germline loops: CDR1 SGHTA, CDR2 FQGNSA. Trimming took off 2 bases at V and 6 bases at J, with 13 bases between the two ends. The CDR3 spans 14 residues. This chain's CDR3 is CASSLTLGRAEAFF. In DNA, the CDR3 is TGTGCCAGCAGCTTAACCCTTGGCAGGGCTGAAGCTTTCTTT.

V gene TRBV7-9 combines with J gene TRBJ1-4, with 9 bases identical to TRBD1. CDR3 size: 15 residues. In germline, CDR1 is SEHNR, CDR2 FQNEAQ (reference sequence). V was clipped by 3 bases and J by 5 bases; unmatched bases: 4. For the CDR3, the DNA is TGTGCCAGCAGCTTGACCGGGACAGGGAATGAAAAACTGTTTTTT. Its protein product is CASSLTGTGNEKLFF.

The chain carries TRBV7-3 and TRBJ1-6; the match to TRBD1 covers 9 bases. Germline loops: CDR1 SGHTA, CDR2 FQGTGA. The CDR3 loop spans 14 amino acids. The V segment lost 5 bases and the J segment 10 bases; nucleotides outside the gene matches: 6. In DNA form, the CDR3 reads TGTGCCAGCAGCCCGGACAGGGGTAGATCACCCCTCCACTTT. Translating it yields CASSPDRGRSPLHF.

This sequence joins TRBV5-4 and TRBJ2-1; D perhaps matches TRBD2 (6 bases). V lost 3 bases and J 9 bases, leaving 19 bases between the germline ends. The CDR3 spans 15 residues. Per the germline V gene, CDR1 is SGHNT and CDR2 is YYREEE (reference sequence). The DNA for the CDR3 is TGTGCCAGCAGCTCCCGGGAGAAGATCTTGTCTGAGCAGTTCTTC. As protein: CASSSREKILSEQFF.

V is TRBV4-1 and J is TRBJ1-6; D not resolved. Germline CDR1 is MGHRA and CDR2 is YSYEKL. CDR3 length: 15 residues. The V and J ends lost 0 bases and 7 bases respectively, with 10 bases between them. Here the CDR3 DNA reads TGCGCCAGCAGCCAAGAATCAATCGGAAATTCACCCCTCCACTTT. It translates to CASSQESIGNSPLHF.